Below, one T cell receptor (beta chain) is given with its context. Germline assignment: CDR1 LGHDT and CDR2 YNNKEL (reference sequence). Trimming took 0 bases from V and 2 from J; bases not matched to a gene: 9. CDR3 length equals 17 residues. This sample is part of a study of blood T cell repertoires in COVID-19. The repertoire was sequenced with immunoSEQ multiplex PCR; TCRdb's copy has only in-frame clones and lacks some. Of hundreds of thousands of clones listed, roughly four fifths are singletons. Specimen: peripheral blood. The origin of this receptor is a woman aged 60-75 years with active or convalescent COVID-19. This chain connects TRBV3-1 (or the pseudogene TRBV3-2) to TRBJ2-7, with 8 nucleotides matching TRBD1. CDR3 region: CASSQDWAGGLTYEQYF. CDR3 sequence (DNA): TGTGCCAGCAGCCAAGATTGGGCAGGGGGCTTGACCTACGAGCAGTACTTC.